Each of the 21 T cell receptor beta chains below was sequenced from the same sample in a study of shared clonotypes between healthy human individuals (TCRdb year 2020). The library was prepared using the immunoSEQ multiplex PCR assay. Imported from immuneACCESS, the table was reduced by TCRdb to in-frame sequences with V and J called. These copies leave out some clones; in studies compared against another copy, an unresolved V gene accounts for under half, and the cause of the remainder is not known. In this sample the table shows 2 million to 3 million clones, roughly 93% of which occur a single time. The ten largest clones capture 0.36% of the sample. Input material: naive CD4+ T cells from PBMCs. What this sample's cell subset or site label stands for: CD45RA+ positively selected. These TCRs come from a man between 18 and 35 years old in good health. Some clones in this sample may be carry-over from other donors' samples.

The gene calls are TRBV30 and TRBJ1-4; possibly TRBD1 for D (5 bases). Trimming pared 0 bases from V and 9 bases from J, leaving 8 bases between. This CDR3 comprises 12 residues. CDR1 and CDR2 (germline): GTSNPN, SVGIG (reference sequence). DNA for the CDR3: TGTGCCTGGAGTGTTGGGGGGAAAAAACTGTTTTTT. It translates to CAWSVGGKKLFF.

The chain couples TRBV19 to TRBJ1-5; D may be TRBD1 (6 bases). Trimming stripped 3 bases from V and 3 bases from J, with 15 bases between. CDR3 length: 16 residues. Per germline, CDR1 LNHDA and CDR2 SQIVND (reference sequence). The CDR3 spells CASSIQGGQHNQPQHF. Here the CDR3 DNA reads TGTGCCAGTAGTATTCAAGGGGGTCAGCACAATCAGCCCCAGCATTTT.

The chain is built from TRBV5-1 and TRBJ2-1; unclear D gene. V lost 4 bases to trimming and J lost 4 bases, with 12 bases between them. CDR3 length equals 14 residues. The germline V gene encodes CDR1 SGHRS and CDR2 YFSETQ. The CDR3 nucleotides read TGCGCCAGCAGCCCCATCGGCGGTTACAATGAGCAGTTCTTC. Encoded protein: CASSPIGGYNEQFF.

In DNA form, the CDR3 reads TGCGCCAGCAGCTACGGGACAGGGGGAGGTCAGCCCCAGCATTTT. This translates into CASSYGTGGGQPQHF. The chain has TRBV5-1 and TRBJ1-5, with 11 bases lining up with TRBD1. CDR3 length: 15 residues. V shed 3 bases, J shed 6 bases, and the junction held 5 bases outside the gene matches. The germline CDR1 and CDR2 sequences are SGHRS and YFSETQ.

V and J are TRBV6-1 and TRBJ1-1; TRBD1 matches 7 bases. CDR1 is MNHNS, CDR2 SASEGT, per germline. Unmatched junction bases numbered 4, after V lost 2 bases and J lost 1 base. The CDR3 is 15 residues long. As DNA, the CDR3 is TGTGCCAGCAGTGAACCAGACAGGGCGAACACTGAAGCTTTCTTT. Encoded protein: CASSEPDRANTEAFF.

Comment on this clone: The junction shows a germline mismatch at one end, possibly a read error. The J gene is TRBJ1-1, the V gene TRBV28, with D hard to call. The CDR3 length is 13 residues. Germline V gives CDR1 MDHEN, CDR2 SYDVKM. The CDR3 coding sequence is TGTGCCAGCAGCTTATGGGAAGACACTGAAGCTTTCTTT. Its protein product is CASSLWEDTEAFF.

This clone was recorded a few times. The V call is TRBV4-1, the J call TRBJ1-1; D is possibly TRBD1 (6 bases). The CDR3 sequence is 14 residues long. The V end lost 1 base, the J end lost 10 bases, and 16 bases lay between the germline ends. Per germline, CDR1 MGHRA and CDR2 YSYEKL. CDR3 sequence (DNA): TGCGCCAGCAGCCAAGGTGGACAGTCCCTTGGAGCTTTCTTT. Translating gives CASSQGGQSLGAFF.

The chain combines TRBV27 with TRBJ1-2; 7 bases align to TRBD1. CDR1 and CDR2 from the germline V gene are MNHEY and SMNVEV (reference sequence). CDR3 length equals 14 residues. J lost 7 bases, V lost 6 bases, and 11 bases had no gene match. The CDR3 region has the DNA TGTGCCAGCAGATCCAACGACAGGGTGCTTGGCTACACCTTC. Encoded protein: CASRSNDRVLGYTF.

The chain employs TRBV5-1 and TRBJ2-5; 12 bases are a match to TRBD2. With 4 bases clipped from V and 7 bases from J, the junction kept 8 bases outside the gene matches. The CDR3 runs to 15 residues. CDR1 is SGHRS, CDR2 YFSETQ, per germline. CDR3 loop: CASSPGLAGPGTQYF. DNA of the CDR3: TGCGCCAGCAGCCCGGGACTAGCGGGCCCGGGGACCCAGTACTTC. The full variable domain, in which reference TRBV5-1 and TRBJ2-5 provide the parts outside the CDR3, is KAGVTQTPRYLIKTRGQQVTLSCSPISGHRSVSWYQQTPGQGLQFLFEYFSETQRNKGNFPGRFSGRQFSNSRSEMNVSTLELGDSALYLCASSPGLAGPGTQYFGPGTRLLVL.

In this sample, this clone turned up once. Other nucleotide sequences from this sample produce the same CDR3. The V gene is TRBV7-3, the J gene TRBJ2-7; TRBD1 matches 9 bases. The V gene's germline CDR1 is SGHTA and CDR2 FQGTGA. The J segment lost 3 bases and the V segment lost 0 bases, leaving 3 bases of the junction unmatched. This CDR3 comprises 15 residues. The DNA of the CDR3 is TGTGCCAGCAGCTTAACGCCGGGACAGGGCTACGAGCAGTACTTC. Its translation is CASSLTPGQGYEQYF.

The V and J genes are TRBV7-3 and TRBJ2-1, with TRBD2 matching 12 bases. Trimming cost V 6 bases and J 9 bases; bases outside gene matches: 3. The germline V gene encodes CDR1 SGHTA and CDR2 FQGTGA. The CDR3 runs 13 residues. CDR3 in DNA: TGTGCCAGCAGACTAGCGGGAGGCACTGAGCAGTTCTTC. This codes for CASRLAGGTEQFF.

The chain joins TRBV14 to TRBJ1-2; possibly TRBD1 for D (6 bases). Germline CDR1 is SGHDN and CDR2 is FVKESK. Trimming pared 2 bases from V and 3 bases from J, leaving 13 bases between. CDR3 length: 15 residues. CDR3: CASSQTDSLYYGYTF. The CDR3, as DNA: TGTGCCAGCAGCCAAACGGACAGCCTCTACTATGGCTACACCTTC.

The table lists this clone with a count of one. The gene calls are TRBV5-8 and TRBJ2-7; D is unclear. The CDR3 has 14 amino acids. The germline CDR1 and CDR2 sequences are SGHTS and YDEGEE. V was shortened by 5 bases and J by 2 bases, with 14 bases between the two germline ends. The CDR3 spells CASRYRISAYEQYF. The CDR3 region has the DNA TGTGCCAGCAGATATAGGATCTCCGCCTACGAGCAGTACTTC.

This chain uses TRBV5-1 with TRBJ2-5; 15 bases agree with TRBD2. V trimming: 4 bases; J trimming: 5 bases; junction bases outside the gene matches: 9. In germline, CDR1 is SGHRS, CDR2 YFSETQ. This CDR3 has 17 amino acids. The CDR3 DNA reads TGCGCCAGCAGCGCTGGGACTAGCGGGAGGTCCTGGGAGACCCAGTACTTC. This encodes CASSAGTSGRSWETQYF.

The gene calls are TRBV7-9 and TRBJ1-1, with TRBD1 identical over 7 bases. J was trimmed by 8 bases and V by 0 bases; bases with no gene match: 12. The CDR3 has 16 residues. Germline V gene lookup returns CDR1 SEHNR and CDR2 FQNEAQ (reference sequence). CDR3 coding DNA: TGTGCCAGCAGCTTAGCCCTCGCTCCCGGACAGGACGAAGCTTTCTTT. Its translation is CASSLALAPGQDEAFF. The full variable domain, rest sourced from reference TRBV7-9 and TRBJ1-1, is DTGVSQNPRHKITKRGQNVTFRCDPISEHNRLYWYRQTLGQGPEFLTYFQNEAQLEKSRLLSDRFSAERPKGSFSTLEIQRTEQGDSAMYLCASSLALAPGQDEAFFGQGTRLTVV.

CDR3: CASRSTSGRFRAEQYF. CDR3 in DNA: TGTGCCAGCAGATCGACTAGCGGGAGGTTCCGGGCAGAGCAGTACTTC. The rearrangement uses TRBV28 and TRBJ2-7; the match to TRBD2 covers 13 bases. V shed 6 bases, J shed 7 bases, and the junction held 12 bases outside the gene matches. In germline, CDR1 is MDHEN, CDR2 SYDVKM. The CDR3 sequence is 16 residues long. The variable domain in full, with the rest retrieved from reference TRBV28 and TRBJ2-7, is DVKVTQSSRYLVKRTGEKVFLECVQDMDHENMFWYRQDPGLGLRLIYFSYDVKMKEKGDIPEGYSVSREKKERFSLILESASTNQTSMYLCASRSTSGRFRAEQYFGPGTRLTVT.

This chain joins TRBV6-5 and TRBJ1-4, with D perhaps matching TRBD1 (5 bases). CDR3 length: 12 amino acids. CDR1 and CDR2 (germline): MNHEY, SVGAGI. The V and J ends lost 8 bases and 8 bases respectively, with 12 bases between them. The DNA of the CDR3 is TGTGCCAGCGGGCGGGGGGGAGAAAAACTGTTTTTT. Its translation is CASGRGGEKLFF.

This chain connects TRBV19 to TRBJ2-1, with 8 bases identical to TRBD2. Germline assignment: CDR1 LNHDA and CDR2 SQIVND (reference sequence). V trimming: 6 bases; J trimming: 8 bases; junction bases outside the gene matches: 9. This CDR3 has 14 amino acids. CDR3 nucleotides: TGTGCCAGTAGACCCGGGAGGGCCTTCGATGAGCAGTTCTTC. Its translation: CASRPGRAFDEQFF.

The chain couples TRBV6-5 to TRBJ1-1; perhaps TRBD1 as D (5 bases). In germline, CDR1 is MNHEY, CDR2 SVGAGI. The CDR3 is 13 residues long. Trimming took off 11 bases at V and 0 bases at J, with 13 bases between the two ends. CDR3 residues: CAGQRQLNTEAFF. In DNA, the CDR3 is TGTGCCGGACAAAGACAACTGAACACTGAAGCTTTCTTT.

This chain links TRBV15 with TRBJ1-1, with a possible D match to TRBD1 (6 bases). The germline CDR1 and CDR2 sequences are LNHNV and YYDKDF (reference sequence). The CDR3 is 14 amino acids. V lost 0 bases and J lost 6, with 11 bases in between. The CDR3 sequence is CATSRDPRTAEAFF. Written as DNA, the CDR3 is TGTGCCACCAGCAGAGATCCCCGGACAGCTGAAGCTTTCTTT.

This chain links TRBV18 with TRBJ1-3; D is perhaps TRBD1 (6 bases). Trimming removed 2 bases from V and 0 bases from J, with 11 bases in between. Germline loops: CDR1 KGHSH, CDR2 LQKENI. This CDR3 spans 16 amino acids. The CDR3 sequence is CASSPTGTNSGNTIYF. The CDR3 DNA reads TGTGCCAGCTCACCAACAGGGACAAACTCTGGAAACACCATATATTTT. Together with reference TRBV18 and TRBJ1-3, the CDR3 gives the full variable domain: NAGVMQNPRHLVRRRGQEARLRCSPMKGHSHVYWYRQLPEEGLKFMVYLQKENIIDESGMPKERFSAEFPKEGPSILRIQQVVRGDSAAYFCASSPTGTNSGNTIYFGEGSWLTVV.